This T cell receptor (beta chain) was captured by sequencing in a study of blood T cell repertoires in COVID-19. Study information: Sources were T cells, B-cell-depleted T cells, or PBMCs; the material itself was cDNA or gDNA.

The repertoire was sequenced with immunoSEQ multiplex PCR; TCRdb's copy has only in-frame clones and lacks some. Here the sample spans around 70,000 clones, around 84% being singletons. J gave up 4 bases and V 5 bases, and 9 bases lay outside the gene matches. Germline lookup yields CDR1 SGHVS and CDR2 FQNEAQ. This CDR3 is 15 amino acids long. The V and J genes are TRBV7-8 and TRBJ1-1, with 8 bases lining up with TRBD1. Sample: peripheral blood. The origin of this receptor is a man aged 50-59 years with acute or convalescent COVID-19. The CDR3 DNA reads as TGTGCCAGCAGCCGGAAGGGGACAGGTGGCACTGAAGCTTTCTTT. Residues: CASSRKGTGGTEAFF.